These T cell receptor beta chains were read from a single sample in a study of blood T cell repertoires in COVID-19. The repertoire was sequenced with immunoSEQ multiplex PCR; TCRdb's copy has only in-frame clones and lacks some. This sample has more than 60,000 clones; roughly 88% occur once, and the top ten carry roughly 40%. Sequencing was done on a sample of peripheral blood. These receptors were taken from a woman aged 55-70 years with COVID-19, enrolled during active disease. Both conserved end residues are part of each CDR3. The order of the fields is V gene, D gene, clone size, J gene, CDR3 protein, CDR3 DNA. The D gene is left open where the match is weak. Not all rows give a size; the values are once, few, many and, for expanded clones, a class.

TRBV11-2	TRBD2	NA	TRBJ2-1	CASSPRTSPSGEQFF	TGTGCCAGCAGCCCCCGGACTAGCCCCAGCGGTGAGCAGTTCTTC
TRBV2	NA	NA	TRBJ1-1	CASTRGEAFF	TGTGCCAGCACCCGGGGAGAAGCTTTCTTT
TRBV4-1	NA	NA	TRBJ1-5	CASSPQSSSNQPQHF	TGCGCCAGCAGCCCTCAGTCAAGTAGCAATCAGCCCCAGCATTTT
TRBV19	TRBD2	NA	TRBJ2-7	CASSTGTGLAGIEQYF	TGTGCCAGTAGTACAGGGACCGGACTAGCGGGAATCGAGCAGTACTTC
TRBV5-1	NA	NA	TRBJ1-3	CASSSESSGNTIYF	TGCGCCAGCAGCTCTGAGAGCTCTGGAAACACCATATATTTT
TRBV7-9	TRBD2	NA	TRBJ2-1	CASSKGLALYNEQFF	TGTGCCAGCAGCAAGGGACTAGCGCTCTACAATGAGCAGTTCTTC
TRBV19	TRBD1	NA	TRBJ1-4	CASRKTGGQGKLFF	TGTGCCAGTAGAAAAACAGGGGGCCAGGGAAAACTGTTTTTT
TRBV28	TRBD2	few	TRBJ2-1	CASSTTGTSLYEQFF	TGTGCCAGCAGTACAACCGGGACTAGTCTCTATGAGCAGTTCTTC
TRBV2	NA	NA	TRBJ2-6	CASSLDSSGANVLTF	TGTGCCAGCAGTTTGGACAGCTCTGGGGCCAACGTCCTGACTTTC
TRBV5-4	NA	NA	TRBJ1-2	CASSPGSYGYTF	TGTGCCAGCAGCCCTGGGAGCTATGGCTACACCTTC
TRBV4-3	TRBD2	few	TRBJ2-7	CASSQEAGGRNEQYF	TGCGCCAGCAGCCAAGAGGCGGGAGGGCGGAACGAGCAGTACTTC
TRBV5-6	NA	NA	TRBJ1-5	CASSLVFILYEDQPQHF	TGTGCCAGCAGCTTGGTGTTTATCCTGTACGAGGATCAGCCCCAGCATTTT
TRBV11-3	TRBD1	NA	TRBJ1-1	CASSPTQGAHEAFF	TGTGCCAGCAGCCCAACACAGGGGGCCCATGAAGCTTTCTTT
TRBV7-2	TRBD2	once	TRBJ2-7	CASSRTSGGLSYEQYF	TGTGCCAGCAGCCGGACTAGCGGGGGTCTCTCCTACGAGCAGTACTTC
TRBV29-1	NA	once	TRBJ1-2	CSVEGQINYGYTF	TGCAGCGTTGAAGGGCAGATTAACTATGGCTACACCTTC
TRBV5-6	NA	NA	TRBJ1-2	CASSLTGEGDLSYGYTF	TGTGCCAGCAGCTTGACGGGGGAGGGCGACCTCAGCTATGGCTACACCTTC
TRBV10-3	TRBD1	NA	TRBJ1-1	CAISGDRGTEAFF	TGTGCCATCAGTGGAGACAGGGGGACTGAAGCTTTCTTT
TRBV11-3	NA	NA	TRBJ2-7	CASSLGPGVEQYF	TGTGCCAGCAGCCTCGGTCCGGGGGTCGAGCAGTACTTC
TRBV2	TRBD1	NA	TRBJ1-5	CASSYRTGGNSNQPQHF	TGTGCCAGCAGTTACCGGACAGGGGGAAATAGCAATCAGCCCCAGCATTTT
TRBV28	TRBD2	NA	TRBJ2-5	CASSFKAGGRTQYF	TGTGCCAGCAGTTTTAAAGCGGGGGGGCGGACCCAGTACTTC
TRBV10-3	TRBD2	NA	TRBJ2-7	CAIRDGTSGFYEQYF	TGTGCCATCAGAGATGGGACTAGCGGGTTCTACGAGCAGTACTTC
TRBV7-2	NA	NA	TRBJ2-1	CASSHDFGNEQFF	NA
TRBV25-1	NA	NA	TRBJ1-3	CASSEYPGDSGNTIYF	TGTGCCAGCAGTGAATACCCGGGTGATTCCGGAAACACCATATATTTT
TRBV5-5	TRBD2	few	TRBJ2-3	CASSYGLAGGSDTQYF	TGTGCCAGCAGCTACGGACTAGCGGGGGGGTCAGATACGCAGTATTTT
TRBV11-2	TRBD1	NA	TRBJ2-7	CASSLGPGTGPYEQYF	TGTGCCAGCAGCTTAGGGCCCGGGACAGGACCCTACGAGCAGTACTTC
TRBV20-1	NA	NA	TRBJ1-5	CSASPRGGQPQHF	TGCAGTGCTAGTCCCAGGGGCGGTCAGCCCCAGCATTTT
TRBV6-6	NA	few	TRBJ1-6	CASSYRQNNSPLHF	TGTGCCAGCAGTTACCGACAAAATAATTCACCCCTCCACTTT
TRBV2	TRBD1	NA	TRBJ2-7	CASSGQGSEQYF	TGTGCCAGCAGTGGACAGGGTAGCGAGCAGTACTTC
TRBV10-3	TRBD1	NA	TRBJ2-7	CAISGTGGGWYEQYF	TGTGCCATCAGTGGGACAGGGGGAGGTTGGTACGAGCAGTACTTC
TRBV6-2/TRBV6-3	NA	NA	TRBJ2-7	CASSYPGTRTYEQYF	TGTGCCAGCAGTTACCCCGGGACAAGAACCTACGAGCAGTACTTC
TRBV4-3	TRBD1	NA	TRBJ1-6	CASSQDLQGESPLHF	TGCGCCAGCAGCCAAGATCTACAGGGGGAGTCACCCCTCCACTTT
TRBV19	NA	NA	TRBJ2-6	CASSTQQGHSGANVLTF	TGTGCCAGTAGTACCCAGCAGGGCCATTCTGGGGCCAACGTCCTGACTTTC
TRBV19	NA	NA	TRBJ1-1	CASSLSMNTEAFF	TGTGCCAGTAGTCTTAGCATGAACACTGAAGCTTTCTTT
TRBV7-9	TRBD2	NA	TRBJ2-3	CASSTPRGGTDTQYF	TGTGCCAGCAGCACCCCGCGGGGGGGCACAGATACGCAGTATTTT
TRBV12-5	TRBD1	NA	TRBJ1-2	CASGSPTQGAGGYTF	TGTGCTAGTGGTTCCCCCACACAGGGGGCCGGAGGCTACACCTTC
TRBV10-3	NA	NA	TRBJ1-1	CAISALDSEAFF	TGTGCCATCAGCGCCTTGGACAGCGAAGCTTTCTTT
TRBV4-3	TRBD1	NA	TRBJ1-3	CASSLLYRGLSPSSGNTIYF	TGCGCCAGCAGCCTCCTTTACAGGGGGCTCTCCCCGTCGTCTGGAAACACCATATATTTT
TRBV19	NA	NA	TRBJ2-7	CASSIVAGLHEQYF	TGTGCCAGTAGTATAGTGGCAGGGTTACACGAGCAGTACTTC
TRBV10-3	NA	NA	TRBJ2-7	CAITAGGLGEQYF	TGTGCCATCACGGCAGGGGGACTCGGCGAGCAGTACTTC
TRBV5-5	NA	NA	TRBJ1-4	CASTRTDYNEKLFF	TGTGCCAGCACCCGGACGGACTATAATGAAAAACTGTTTTTT
TRBV19	TRBD1	once	TRBJ1-5	CASSLTGGTGRYSNQPQHF	TGTGCCAGTAGCCTTACAGGGGGGACGGGTCGGTATAGCAATCAGCCCCAGCATTTT
TRBV19	TRBD1	NA	TRBJ1-1	CASTPGTGGYTEAFF	TGTGCCAGTACCCCCGGGACAGGGGGCTACACTGAAGCTTTCTTT
TRBV5-1	TRBD1	NA	TRBJ2-1	CASSLGDRVGTEQFF	TGCGCCAGCAGCTTGGGGGACAGGGTGGGGACGGAGCAGTTCTTC
TRBV12-3/TRBV12-4	NA	NA	TRBJ2-1	CASSSGQYNEQFF	TGTGCCAGCAGTTCGGGACAATACAATGAGCAGTTCTTC
TRBV5-4	NA	NA	TRBJ1-1	CASSSGVEAFF	TGTGCCAGCAGCTCGGGGGTCGAAGCTTTCTTT
TRBV19	NA	NA	TRBJ1-6	CASSLLREKDSPLHF	TGTGCCAGTAGTCTCCTCCGGGAGAAGGATTCACCCCTCCACTTT
TRBV5-1	NA	few	TRBJ1-6	CASSLAGPNYSPLHF	TGCGCCAGCAGCTTGGCAGGTCCCAATTATTCACCCCTCCACTTT
TRBV30	NA	NA	TRBJ2-7	CAWSIAGVENEQYF	TGTGCCTGGAGTATCGCAGGGGTCGAGAACGAGCAGTACTTC
TRBV28	TRBD1	NA	TRBJ2-5	CASSSGQGQETQYF	TGTGCCAGCAGTTCGGGACAGGGCCAAGAGACCCAGTACTTC
TRBV27	NA	NA	TRBJ2-3	CASSPRWASTDTQYF	TGTGCCAGCAGCCCCAGGTGGGCTAGCACAGATACGCAGTATTTT
TRBV6-6	TRBD1	NA	TRBJ1-5	CATGTVNSNQPQHF	TGTGCCACCGGGACAGTAAATAGCAATCAGCCCCAGCATTTT
TRBV6-5	TRBD2	NA	TRBJ2-7	CASSYSTSGAYEQYF	TGTGCCAGCAGTTACTCGACTAGCGGGGCGTACGAGCAGTACTTC